Here is one TCR beta chain with its context. This entry comes from a study of shared T cell receptors in the human thymus. V lost 3 bases to trimming and J lost 7 bases; unmatched junction nucleotides: 15. The CDR3 length is 17 residues. CDR1 LGHNA and CDR2 YSLEER come from the germline V gene. Repertoires were generated with immunoSEQ multiplex PCR, while TCRdb's copy carries only in-frame clones and drops some. This table holds under 850,000 clones, around 87% found once. A further study also used this sample, focusing on human thymus T cells. From that second work: Serving as donors were healthy Finnish infants, each of whom was having open corrective surgery for congenital heart defects. Thymic tissue was derived from resections collected during corrective heart surgery. Gene usage for V and J segments appeared biased in thymic and blood repertoires. Thymic repertoires overlap heavily among unrelated individuals, related research has reported.

Sequencing input: thymocytes. The source of this sequence is a boy under two years old with a congenital heart defect. The chain couples TRBV4-3 to TRBJ2-1; 7 bases are a match to TRBD2. The chain's CDR3 is CASSHHLAGGSRNEQFF. The CDR3 DNA follows: TGCGCCAGCAGCCACCACCTGGCAGGCGGGAGTCGGAATGAGCAGTTCTTC.